One sample yielded the 26 T cell receptor beta chains listed below, sequenced in a study of T cells after yellow fever vaccination. TCRdb analysed the 5' RACE reads with MiXCR anew, one entry per CDR3 protein. This sample has tens of thousands of distinct CDR3 sequences, with 7.3% found just once. The sequencing here drew on CD8+ T cells sorted from PBMCs, taken more than 8 days after the first yellow fever vaccination. These receptor sequences come from a man aged 18 to 30 who received the YFV17D yellow fever vaccine.

This clonotype was seen many times. The rearrangement links TRBV6-5 to TRBJ2-3; 8 nucleotides match TRBD1. The CDR3 is 16 amino acids. CDR1 and CDR2 from the germline V gene are MNHEY and SVGAGI. After removal of 1 base from V and 6 bases from J, the junction contained 9 bases not matched to a gene. The CDR3 region is CASSYLLSGGYDTQYF. The CDR3 region has the DNA TGTGCCAGCAGTTACTTACTATCAGGGGGCTACGATACGCAGTATTTT.

The chain combines TRBV30 with TRBJ2-1, with 12 bases fitting TRBD2. Trimming took 3 bases from V and 10 from J; bases not matched to a gene: 10. This CDR3 is built from 15 residues. Germline values: CDR1 GTSNPN, CDR2 SVGIG (reference sequence). CDR3 in amino acids: CAWSVASGGAREQFF. CDR3 nucleotide sequence: TGTGCCTGGAGCGTGGCTAGCGGGGGGGCAAGGGAGCAGTTCTTC.

The V and J genes are TRBV12-3 or TRBV12-4 and TRBJ2-7; possibly TRBD1 for D (5 bases). This CDR3 has 12 residues. The V end was cut by 3 bases, the J end by 6 bases, with 9 bases between. The CDR3 protein is CASSFQGTEQYF. The CDR3 DNA follows: TGTGCCAGCAGTTTCCAGGGAACCGAGCAGTACTTC.

V and J are TRBV7-9 and TRBJ2-5, with D tentatively TRBD1 (6 bases). Looked up from germline, CDR1 is SEHNR and CDR2 is FQNEAQ (reference sequence). With 5 bases removed from V and 7 bases from J, the gap between germline ends came to 14 bases. The CDR3 covers 13 residues. CDR3 coding DNA: TGTGCCAGCAGCCCAAGACAGGAGCCGACCCAGTACTTC. Amino acid sequence: CASSPRQEPTQYF.

There are many counts of this clonotype. The chain employs TRBV7-9 and TRBJ2-3; TRBD2 agrees at 13 bases. The V segment lost 3 bases and the J segment 1 base; nucleotides outside the gene matches: 1. From germline, CDR1 is SEHNR and CDR2 FQNEAQ (reference sequence). This CDR3 is 16 amino acids long. CDR3 in amino acids: CASSFGTSGGTDTQYF. The DNA for the CDR3 is TGTGCCAGCAGCTTTGGGACTAGCGGGGGCACAGATACGCAGTATTTT.

The gene calls are TRBV10-3 and TRBJ2-1; tentative D call: TRBD1 (7 bases). The CDR3 length is 16 residues. The V and J ends lost 6 bases and 10 bases respectively, with 25 bases between them. Germline V CDR1 and CDR2: ENHRY, SYGVKD. The CDR3 nucleotides are TGTGCCATCAGCCCTGGGCTACTGGGGGGCAGGGGGGAGCAGTTCTTC. It specifies CAISPGLLGGRGEQFF.

Points on this clonotype: A read error may explain this, as a much larger clone is one base away. The V and J genes are TRBV18 and TRBJ2-7; D unclear. The CDR3 is 11 amino acids. Germline CDR1 KGHSH, CDR2 LQKENI. CDR3: CVSSASYEQYV. CDR3 nucleotide sequence: TGTGTCAGCTCAGCCTCCTACGAGCAGTACGTC.

In its sample, this clonotype was seen many times. This chain uses TRBV27 with TRBJ1-6; maybe TRBD1 (5 bases). The CDR3 has 13 amino acids. With 5 bases removed from V and 13 bases from J, the gap between germline ends came to 15 bases. Germline V CDR1 and CDR2: MNHEY, SMNVEV (reference sequence). The CDR3 loop is CASSQGGVTPLHF. CDR3 sequence (DNA): TGTGCCAGCAGTCAGGGTGGGGTTACGCCCCTCCACTTT.

This clonotype showed up many times. The rearrangement uses TRBV7-9 and TRBJ2-5; 12 bases map to TRBD2. There are 17 residues in the CDR3. Per the germline V gene, CDR1 is SEHNR and CDR2 is FQNEAQ (reference sequence). V dropped 1 base and J dropped 1; count of bases not matched to a gene: 4. As DNA, the CDR3 is TGTGCCAGCAGCTTAGTTGGGGGACTAGCGGGCCAAGAGACCCAGTACTTC. This encodes CASSLVGGLAGQETQYF.

This clonotype was seen repeatedly, ten times or more. The V gene is TRBV7-9, the J gene TRBJ2-7; TRBD1 might be the D (6 bases). The CDR3 consists of 15 residues. CDR1 is SEHNR, CDR2 FQNEAQ, per germline (reference sequence). V lost 5 bases, J lost 1 base, and 15 bases lay in between. This chain's CDR3 is CASSPRPDRSYEQYF. CDR3 nucleotides: TGTGCCAGCAGCCCCCGACCAGACAGGTCCTACGAGCAGTACTTC. Full variable domain (outside the CDR3, taken from reference TRBV7-9 and TRBJ2-7): DTGVSQNPRHKITKRGQNVTFRCDPISEHNRLYWYRQTLGQGPEFLTYFQNEAQLEKSRLLSDRFSAERPKGSFSTLEIQRTEQGDSAMYLCASSPRPDRSYEQYFGPGTRLTVT.

The sample holds many counts of this clonotype. The chain employs TRBV6-5 and TRBJ1-1; D is perhaps TRBD1 (6 bases). V gave up 0 bases and J gave up 5 bases, with 7 bases separating them. Germline CDR1 and CDR2: MNHEY and SVGAGI. This CDR3 region has 13 residues. The CDR3 nucleotides read TGTGCCAGCAGTTACTCGCAGGGGACTGAAGCTTTCTTT. Protein sequence: CASSYSQGTEAFF.

This clonotype occurred many times. V usage is TRBV4-1 and J usage is TRBJ1-2; D is uncertain. Germline CDR1 and CDR2: MGHRA and YSYEKL. The CDR3 has 14 residues. V was trimmed by 0 bases and J by 8 bases, leaving 13 bases between them. In nucleotides, the CDR3 is TGCGCCAGCAGCCAAGATAACAAATTGGGAGGCTACACCTTC. This codes for CASSQDNKLGGYTF.

A few counts support this clonotype. The chain carries TRBV28 and TRBJ2-1; 9 bases agree with TRBD1. The germline CDR1 and CDR2 sequences are MDHEN and SYDVKM. This CDR3 comprises 15 residues. The J segment lost 8 bases and the V segment lost 5 bases, leaving 10 bases of the junction unmatched. The CDR3 DNA sequence: TGTGCCAGCAGTCCGTTTGTGACAGGGGGGTATGAGCAGTTCTTC. Translating it yields CASSPFVTGGYEQFF.

This clonotype was recorded many times. V gene TRBV6-1 combines with J gene TRBJ2-3; 8 nucleotides match TRBD1. The trim removed 4 bases at V and 5 bases at J, leaving 2 bases unmatched. CDR3 size: 13 residues. The germline V gene encodes CDR1 MNHNS and CDR2 SASEGT. The CDR3 region has the DNA TGTGCCAGCAGTGCAGGGGGCGGAGATACGCAGTATTTT. Its translation: CASSAGGGDTQYF.

The chain couples TRBV5-1 to TRBJ2-5; a possible D gene is TRBD1 (5 bases). This CDR3 contains 14 residues. Between the trimmed V and J ends, which lost 2 bases and 4 bases, there was a span of 12 bases. Germline-derived CDR1 and CDR2 are SGHRS and YFSETQ. The CDR3: CASSLRTTAETQYF. The CDR3 DNA sequence: TGCGCCAGCAGCTTAAGGACAACCGCAGAGACCCAGTACTTC.

This clonotype was counted many times. This rearrangement joins TRBV6-5 to TRBJ2-3; 11 bases agree with TRBD2. Per germline, CDR1 MNHEY and CDR2 SVGAGI. Losses at the gene ends were 6 bases for V and 1 base for J; bases not matched to a gene: 6. The CDR3 has 16 amino acids. Written as DNA, the CDR3 is TGTGCCAGCAGGTTAGCGGGGGGGCCTGGCACAGATACGCAGTATTTT. This gives the protein CASRLAGGPGTDTQYF.

This clonotype was recorded at least ten times. The chain joins TRBV4-3 to TRBJ2-3, with D maybe TRBD2 (6 bases). CDR1 and CDR2 (germline): LGHNA, YSLEER. V lost 0 bases, J lost 2 bases, and 15 bases lay in between. The CDR3 extends over 17 amino acids. Here the CDR3 DNA reads TGCGCCAGCAGCCAAGACCCCGGGACTTCTTTCACAGATACGCAGTATTTT. This encodes CASSQDPGTSFTDTQYF.

This clonotype showed up many times. The chain has TRBV11-1 and TRBJ2-5, with D possibly being TRBD1 or TRBD2 (5 bases each). V lost 5 bases and J 5 bases, leaving 18 bases between the germline ends. The germline V gene encodes CDR1 SGHAT and CDR2 FQDESV (reference sequence). CDR3 length: 15 residues. The DNA of the CDR3 is TGTGCCAGCAGCCTAGGGGACGCCATTCGGGAGACCCAGTACTTC. This gives the protein CASSLGDAIRETQYF.

Sample share makes this clonotype medium-sized. The chain recombines TRBV12-3 or TRBV12-4 with TRBJ1-2; 7 nucleotides align to TRBD1. The CDR3 is made up of 13 amino acids. V was pared by 6 bases and J by 9 bases, with 10 bases of the junction left unmatched. CDR3 region: CASSQDRFFRYTF. The CDR3 coding sequence is TGTGCCAGCAGCCAGGACAGGTTTTTCCGCTACACCTTC.

This clonotype came up many times. The CDR3 coding sequence is TGTGCCATCAGCCCAACCCGCGACAGGGCTTTAGGTGAGCAGTTCTTC. Protein product: CAISPTRDRALGEQFF. The chain couples TRBV10-3 to TRBJ2-1; 7 nucleotides align to TRBD1. The V gene end was trimmed by 6 bases and the J gene end by 9 bases; junction bases not matched to a gene: 17. The CDR3 runs 16 residues. CDR1 and CDR2 (germline): ENHRY, SYGVKD.

The chain employs TRBV3-1 and TRBJ2-3; 11 bases agree with TRBD2. With V trimmed by 2 bases and J by 3 bases, 4 bases remained unmatched. Germline CDR1 LGHDT, CDR2 YNNKEL (reference sequence). The CDR3 has 16 residues. The CDR3 here is CASSQTRLAGTDTQYF. For the CDR3, the DNA is TGTGCCAGCAGCCAAACAAGACTAGCGGGGACAGATACGCAGTATTTT.

The chain has TRBV9 and TRBJ2-5; 9 bases agree with TRBD2. The CDR3 covers 15 residues. The V segment lost 8 bases and the J segment 2 bases; nucleotides outside the gene matches: 10. Per germline, CDR1 SGDLS and CDR2 YYNGEE. CDR3 amino acids: CASSSGVSLQETQYF. CDR3 nucleotide sequence: TGTGCCAGTTCTAGCGGGGTCTCCTTACAAGAGACCCAGTACTTC.

This clonotype has just a few counts. The CDR3 loop reads CSVEDLGGDQYF. For the CDR3, the DNA is TGCAGCGTTGAAGATCTGGGAGGGGACCAGTACTTC. The V call is TRBV29-1, the J call TRBJ2-5; 7 bases map to TRBD2. Germline-derived CDR1 and CDR2 are SQVTM and ANQGSEA. V trimming: 0 bases; J trimming: 10 bases; junction bases outside the gene matches: 5. The CDR3 totals 12 residues.

This clonotype was picked up a small number of times. The rearrangement uses TRBV6-5 and TRBJ1-3; possibly TRBD1 for D (5 bases). The CDR3 has 17 amino acids. Germline V lookup: CDR1 MNHEY, CDR2 SVGAGI. The V gene lost 5 bases and the J gene lost 0 bases, with 17 bases spanning the gap. As DNA, the CDR3 is TGTGCCAGCAGTAGAGCCGGGACTGATTACTCTGGAAACACCATATATTTT. Translating it yields CASSRAGTDYSGNTIYF.

This clonotype was picked up a small number of times. The chain carries TRBV6-2 or TRBV6-3 and TRBJ2-1; 10 positions match TRBD1. In germline, CDR1 is MNHEY, CDR2 SVGEGT. Trimming cost V 5 bases and J 5 bases; bases outside gene matches: 15. There are 18 residues in the CDR3. This CDR3 is CASSPGQGLYSGDNEQFF. CDR3 bases: TGTGCCAGCAGTCCGGGACAGGGGCTTTATTCTGGCGACAATGAGCAGTTCTTC.

In this sample, this clonotype turned up a few times. The J gene is TRBJ2-7, the V gene TRBV4-3, with 7 bases fitting TRBD1. V shed 3 bases and J 2 bases; nucleotides not matched to a gene: 7. Germline CDR1 LGHNA, CDR2 YSLEER. This CDR3 region has 15 residues. CDR3 sequence (DNA): TGCGCCAGCAGCCAGGCCGGGACAGTGACCTACGAGCAGTACTTC. This codes for CASSQAGTVTYEQYF.